This record looks at one T cell receptor beta chain sequence and its context. The sample belongs to a study of blood T cell repertoires in COVID-19. Sequenced by immunoSEQ multiplex PCR; TCRdb stores in-frame clones only, minus some. This table holds 150,000 to 200,000 clones, about 85% found once. Looked up from germline, CDR1 is MNHEY and CDR2 is SMNVEV (reference sequence). The CDR3 runs to 14 residues. V lost 7 bases, J lost 2 bases, and 14 bases lay in between. The V call is TRBV27, the J call TRBJ1-2, with no clear D. The sequencing input was peripheral blood. The source is a man aged 55 to 70 who had recovered from COVID-19. This CDR3 reads CASTKHGENYGYTF. CDR3 nucleotide sequence: TGTGCCAGCACTAAACACGGGGAAAACTATGGCTACACCTTC.